The 23 T cell receptor beta chains presented below share a single source sample, sequenced in a study of T-cell memory formation after mild COVID-19. TCRdb recomputed calls from the 5' RACE reads with MiXCR, one row per CDR3 protein. The repertoire holds approximately 400,000 distinct CDR3 sequences, with approximately 19% as singletons. Sequencing was performed on PBMCs or a T cell subset sorted from them (not recorded which). The receptors originated from a man between 18 and 35 years old who had mild COVID-19 (a few samples of this study predate the infection). Cell type and time point are not known.

This clonotype was seen a handful of times. The rearrangement joins TRBV18 to TRBJ2-1; TRBD1 matches at 8 bases. The J segment lost 9 bases and the V segment lost 4 bases, leaving 8 bases of the junction unmatched. In germline, CDR1 is KGHSH, CDR2 LQKENI. The CDR3 extends over 14 amino acids. The CDR3 region has the DNA TGTGCCAGCTCACAAGCCGACAGGGGATCTGAGCAGTTCTTC. It is translated as CASSQADRGSEQFF.

This clonotype was counted between two and nine times. The J gene is TRBJ1-3, the V gene TRBV12-3 or TRBV12-4; D not certain. V gave up 1 base and J gave up 3 bases, with 7 bases separating them. This CDR3 is 14 amino acids long. The CDR3 DNA reads TGTGCCAGCAGTTTAGGGTCTCGTGGAAACACCATATATTTT. As protein: CASSLGSRGNTIYF.

The J gene is TRBJ2-1, the V gene TRBV5-1, with D tentatively TRBD2 (7 bases). The V gene's germline CDR1 is SGHRS and CDR2 YFSETQ. The CDR3 is made up of 14 amino acids. The germline V and J ends were trimmed by 4 bases and 4 bases, with 12 bases remaining between them. Here the CDR3 reads CASSRGGAYNEQFF. CDR3 nucleotide sequence: TGCGCCAGCAGCAGGGGGGGGGCGTACAATGAGCAGTTCTTC.

This clonotype turned up a few times. CDR3 sequence reads: CATSRDGGGGEQYF. The CDR3 region has the DNA TGTGCCACCAGCAGAGATGGAGGGGGCGGCGAGCAGTACTTC. The chain has TRBV15 and TRBJ2-7; D is perhaps TRBD1 (7 bases). This CDR3 contains 14 residues. The V gene's germline CDR1 is LNHNV and CDR2 YYDKDF (reference sequence). V was clipped by 0 bases and J by 6 bases, with 12 bases between them.

This rearrangement joins TRBV5-1 to TRBJ2-3; D may be TRBD1 (6 bases). V shed 0 bases and J shed 4 bases, with 18 bases lying between them. Germline-derived CDR1 and CDR2 are SGHRS and YFSETQ. The CDR3 contains 17 residues. CDR3 DNA: TGCGCCAGCAGCTTGGGCCACAGGGACCGTAAAGCAGATACGCAGTATTTT. Translated: CASSLGHRDRKADTQYF.

The sample holds a few counts of this clonotype. This rearrangement joins TRBV7-9 to TRBJ1-2; D remains unclear. V was pared by 4 bases and J by 8 bases, with 17 bases between. The germline V gene has CDR1 SEHNR and CDR2 FQNEAQ (reference sequence). The CDR3 has 14 amino acids. CDR3 DNA: TGTGCCAGCAGCTCGTCGTCCCAGTGGGAGGGCTACACCTTC. Its protein is CASSSSSQWEGYTF.

The sample holds many counts of this clonotype. The gene calls are TRBV6-5 and TRBJ2-5, with D perhaps matching TRBD1 or TRBD2 (5 bases each). The germline gives CDR1 MNHEY, CDR2 SVGAGI. The length of the CDR3 is 17 residues. Trimming pared 2 bases from V and 5 bases from J, leaving 21 bases between. Written as DNA, the CDR3 is TGTGCCAGCAGTTACATCGGGGCGGCAGACAAATGGGAGACCCAGTACTTC. Its translation is CASSYIGAADKWETQYF.

CDR3 in DNA: TGTGCCATCGAGAGAGAGGGTCCCCTCTATGGCTACACCTTC. Residues: CAIEREGPLYGYTF. The chain recombines TRBV10-3 with TRBJ1-2; D unresolved. V lost 8 bases, J lost 4 bases, and 17 bases lay in between. CDR1 is ENHRY, CDR2 SYGVKD, per germline. This CDR3 is built from 14 residues.

J is TRBJ1-6 and V is TRBV2; 7 nucleotides agree with TRBD1. This CDR3 contains 13 residues. The germline CDR1 and CDR2 sequences are SNHLY and FYNNEI. V lost 8 bases to trimming and J lost 7 bases; unmatched junction nucleotides: 5. The CDR3 protein is CASGGGPNSPLHF. CDR3 DNA sequence: TGTGCCAGCGGAGGGGGCCCCAATTCACCCCTCCACTTT.

This clonotype has just a few counts. The chain employs TRBV5-1 and TRBJ1-4; D is unresolved. The germline gives CDR1 SGHRS, CDR2 YFSETQ. The CDR3 runs 13 residues. Trimming pared 1 base from V and 10 bases from J, leaving 11 bases between. CDR3 protein: CASSLMPGGKLFF. DNA for the CDR3: TGCGCCAGCAGCTTGATGCCAGGCGGAAAACTGTTTTTT.

In this sample, this clonotype turned up a few times. This chain joins TRBV5-1 and TRBJ2-3, with unresolved D. V was shortened by 0 bases and J by 0 bases, with 11 bases between the two germline ends. There are 16 residues in the CDR3. The germline V gene has CDR1 SGHRS and CDR2 YFSETQ. In DNA, the CDR3 is TGCGCCAGCAGCTTGGACTGGGAAGCTAGCACAGATACGCAGTATTTT. Translated: CASSLDWEASTDTQYF.

This clonotype was detected only a few times. The chain links TRBV15 to TRBJ2-2; TRBD2 might be the D (5 bases). The CDR3 covers 15 residues. The germline CDR1 and CDR2 sequences are LNHNV and YYDKDF (reference sequence). Trimming took 0 bases from V and 5 from J, leaving 10 bases between them. The CDR3 loop reads CATSRDLGDTGELFF. The CDR3 DNA reads as TGTGCCACCAGCAGAGATTTGGGAGATACCGGGGAGCTGTTTTTT.

V and J are TRBV5-1 and TRBJ2-7; 10 bases align to TRBD1. V lost 0 bases, J lost 6 bases, and 9 bases stayed unmatched. Germline V gene sequence: CDR1 SGHRS, CDR2 YFSETQ. This CDR3 region has 16 residues. CDR3: CASSLGVRDRGGEQYF. The CDR3 DNA follows: TGCGCCAGCAGCTTGGGGGTCCGGGACAGGGGAGGCGAGCAGTACTTC.

In its sample, this clonotype was seen many times. The V gene is TRBV18, the J gene TRBJ2-7; weak D call: TRBD1 (5 bases). Germline assignment: CDR1 KGHSH and CDR2 LQKENI. CDR3 length: 13 amino acids. The V end lost 5 bases, the J end lost 5 bases, and 13 bases lay between the germline ends. The CDR3 is CASSGNQGDEQYV. In DNA, the CDR3 is TGTGCCAGCTCAGGGAACCAGGGTGACGAGCAGTACGTC.

This clonotype came up a few times. The rearrangement links TRBV7-9 to TRBJ1-1, with a weak D call TRBD1 (6 bases). The V end was cut by 3 bases, the J end by 2 bases, with 10 bases between. From germline, CDR1 is SEHNR and CDR2 FQNEAQ (reference sequence). CDR3 length: 14 amino acids. CDR3 nucleotides: TGTGCCAGCAGCTTTTGGGACAATAACACTGAAGCTTTCTTT. Its translation: CASSFWDNNTEAFF.

There are a few counts of this clonotype. The chain is built from TRBV7-6 and TRBJ2-2, with 7 bases that match TRBD1. CDR3 length equals 16 residues. Trimming took 2 bases from V and 2 from J; bases not matched to a gene: 5. The germline CDR1 and CDR2 sequences are SGHVS and FNYEAQ. The CDR3 loop reads CASSLSGTVNTGELFF. The CDR3 nucleotides are TGTGCCAGCAGCTTATCCGGGACAGTTAACACCGGGGAGCTGTTTTTT.

This sequence joins TRBV11-2 and TRBJ1-1, with 8 bases aligning to TRBD1. After removal of 6 bases from V and 4 bases from J, the junction contained 10 bases not matched to a gene. The CDR3 totals 15 residues. Germline-derived CDR1 and CDR2 are SGHAT and FQNNGV. CDR3 in DNA: TGTGCCAGCAGACCTGTGACAGGGGAGGGCACTGAAGCTTTCTTT. Amino acid sequence: CASRPVTGEGTEAFF.

V and J are TRBV5-1 and TRBJ2-3; 9 positions match TRBD2. The CDR3 has 15 amino acids. Germline V gene sequence: CDR1 SGHRS, CDR2 YFSETQ. V trimming: 5 bases; J trimming: 2 bases; junction bases outside the gene matches: 6. CDR3 amino acids: CASRFSGGLTDTQYF. DNA for the CDR3: TGCGCCAGCAGATTTAGCGGGGGCCTCACAGATACGCAGTATTTT.

The chain carries TRBV10-3 and TRBJ2-1; TRBD1 matches 7 bases. The trim removed 6 bases at V and 6 bases at J, leaving 8 bases unmatched. This CDR3 has 14 residues. Looked up from germline, CDR1 is ENHRY and CDR2 is SYGVKD. The CDR3 coding sequence is TGTGCCATCAGAGTAGGGGGCGGTGGCAATGAGCAGTTCTTC. Translation: CAIRVGGGGNEQFF.

This chain joins TRBV4-2 and TRBJ1-3; weak D call: TRBD1 (5 bases). V was pared by 7 bases and J by 2 bases, with 9 bases between. Looked up from germline, CDR1 is LGHNA and CDR2 is YNFKEQ. There are 13 residues in the CDR3. In DNA, the CDR3 is TGTGCCAGCAAAGAGACAGCTGGAAACACCATATATTTT. Residues: CASKETAGNTIYF.

With respect to this clonotype: The junction departs from the called germline gene at one end, perhaps through a read error. This chain links TRBV7-3 with TRBJ2-1; TRBD1 matches 8 bases. Per the germline V gene, CDR1 is SGHTA and CDR2 is FQGTGA. The CDR3 is 15 amino acids. The CDR3 DNA reads TGTGACAGCAGTTTCGGACAGGGAAGCGTTAATGAGCAGTTCTTC. This sequence encodes CDSSFGQGSVNEQFF. The complete variable domain, with remaining parts taken from reference TRBV7-3 and TRBJ2-1, reads GAGVSQTPSNKVTEKGKYVELRCDPISGHTALYWYRQSLGQGPEFLIYFQGTGAADDSGLPNDRFFAVRPEGSVSTLKIQRTERGDSAVYLCDSSFGQGSVNEQFFGPGTRLTVL.

The chain employs TRBV5-6 and TRBJ2-7; a possible D gene is TRBD1 (5 bases). This CDR3 has 12 residues. The V end lost 1 base, the J end lost 4 bases, and 6 bases lay between the germline ends. Germline V gives CDR1 SGHDT, CDR2 YYEEEE. In DNA, the CDR3 is TGTGCCAGCAGCTTGCCAGGGTACGAGCAGTACTTC. As protein: CASSLPGYEQYF.

This clonotype has just a few counts. The gene calls are TRBV7-3 and TRBJ1-1, with D perhaps TRBD1 (5 bases). V shed 2 bases and J shed 4 bases, with 8 bases lying between them. The length of the CDR3 is 13 residues. Germline V CDR1 and CDR2: SGHTA, FQGTGA. The CDR3 DNA sequence: TGTGCCAGCAGCTTATCAGGGAGCACTGAAGCTTTCTTT. The encoded protein is CASSLSGSTEAFF.